Listed here are 19 T cell receptor beta chains from one sample, sequenced in a study of blood T cells in healthy people across ages (dated by TCRdb to about 2015). Libraries came from 5' RACE. Sequencing instrument: Illumina HiSeq 2500. The second PCR ran for roughly 7 to 12 cycles and used a J-beta primer mix along with a sample-barcoded 5' primer. Starting from the raw public reads, TCRdb applied fastp trimming at Q25, assembled clones with MiXCR and retained in-frame beta chains. When rows share a CDR3 protein, they turn into one entry using the most common DNA and genes. This sample comprises roughly 900,000 distinct CDR3 sequences, around 26% of them detected only once. The top ten hold around 16% of the sample. Sequenced material: blood. Source of these receptors: a woman of 80 years or more in good health.

This clonotype was seen more than once but under ten times. V and J are TRBV7-2 and TRBJ1-3; D remains unclear. From germline, CDR1 is SGHTA and CDR2 FQGNSA. With 5 bases removed from V and 0 bases from J, the gap between germline ends came to 11 bases. The CDR3 covers 15 residues. This CDR3 reads CASSPTGNSGNTIYF. For the CDR3, the DNA is TGTGCCAGCAGCCCTACGGGCAACTCTGGAAACACCATATATTTT.

A note on this clonotype: A much larger clone lies a single base off, so this may be a read error. This sequence joins TRBV3-1 and TRBJ1-5; D gene uncertain. Germline V lookup: CDR1 LGHDT, CDR2 YNNKEL (reference sequence). This CDR3 comprises 14 residues. CDR3 DNA: TGTGCCTGCAGCCAAGAAGTGAGCAATCAGCCCCAGCATTTT. Translated: CACSQEVSNQPQHF.

There are many counts of this clonotype. The V gene is TRBV7-7, the J gene TRBJ2-1; 11 nucleotides align to TRBD2. Germline V lookup: CDR1 SSHAT, CDR2 FNYEAQ (reference sequence). With 3 bases clipped from V and 4 bases from J, the junction kept 5 bases outside the gene matches. CDR3 length equals 16 residues. This chain's CDR3 is CASSFPTSGRYNEQFF. CDR3 sequence (DNA): TGTGCCAGCAGCTTTCCTACTAGCGGGAGATACAATGAGCAGTTCTTC.

In its sample, this clonotype was seen a few times. The chain carries TRBV11-3 and TRBJ1-2; 11 positions match TRBD1. The V gene end was trimmed by 5 bases and the J gene end by 6 bases; junction bases not matched to a gene: 5. From germline, CDR1 is SGHNT and CDR2 YENEEA. The length of the CDR3 is 14 residues. The CDR3 nucleotides are TGTGCCAGCAGCCGAGGACAGGGGGCGGATGGCTACACCTTC. Residues: CASSRGQGADGYTF.

CDR3 DNA sequence: TGTGCCAGCAGCTACGACAGGAGCTCCTTCAATGAGCAGTACTTC. This sequence encodes CASSYDRSSFNEQYF. The rearrangement links TRBV5-6 to TRBJ2-1; TRBD1 is a possible D gene (6 bases). The tail of the sequence fits TRBJ2-7 better, so the J call may be wrong. The CDR3 is made up of 15 amino acids. Germline-derived CDR1 and CDR2 are SGHDT and YYEEEE.

The table lists this clonotype with many counts. The V and J genes are TRBV5-1 and TRBJ1-6; TRBD1 matches 7 bases. This CDR3 contains 16 residues. With 0 bases clipped from V and 8 bases from J, the junction kept 8 bases outside the gene matches. Germline V CDR1 and CDR2: SGHRS, YFSETQ. CDR3 region: CASSLALAGGDSPLHF. DNA of the CDR3: TGCGCCAGCAGCTTGGCCTTGGCAGGGGGTGATTCACCCCTCCACTTT.

V is TRBV20-1 and J is TRBJ1-1; no clear D gene. Between the trimmed V and J ends, which lost 3 bases and 1 base, there was a span of 6 bases. Germline CDR1 is DFQATT and CDR2 is SNEGSKA (reference sequence). The CDR3 covers 12 residues. The CDR3 spells CSASPENTEAFF. For the CDR3, the DNA is TGCAGTGCTAGTCCAGAGAACACTGAAGCTTTCTTT.

By proportion, this clonotype is medium-sized (0.01 to 0.1%). V gene TRBV6-4 combines with J gene TRBJ2-6, with D possibly being TRBD2 (6 bases). Trimming removed 0 bases from V and 4 bases from J, with 10 bases in between. The germline CDR1 and CDR2 sequences are MRHNA and SNTAGT. This CDR3 has 16 amino acids. CDR3 sequence reads: CASSDSAGSGANVLTF. CDR3 nucleotide sequence: TGTGCCAGCAGTGACTCCGCGGGGTCAGGGGCCAACGTCCTGACTTTC.

This chain joins TRBV19 and TRBJ2-5, with D hard to call. The J call may not be correct, given that the DNA end is closer to TRBJ2-7. The germline V gene encodes CDR1 LNHDA and CDR2 SQIVND (reference sequence). The CDR3 sequence is 15 residues long. The CDR3 bases are TGTGCCAGTAGTAACCCGGGTCCAAAGAATTACGAGCAGTACTTC. Its protein product is CASSNPGPKNYEQYF.

Note on this clonotype: A much more abundant neighbour one base away suggests this may be a read error. V gene TRBV20-1 combines with J gene TRBJ2-1; D tentatively reads TRBD1 or TRBD2 (5 bases each). CDR3 length: 19 amino acids. Germline CDR1 and CDR2: DFQATT and SNEGSKA (reference sequence). The CDR3 loop is CGARDRGPRGGNKYNEQFF. In DNA, the CDR3 is TGCGGTGCTAGAGATCGGGGCCCCCGGGGTGGGAACAAGTACAATGAGCAGTTCTTC.

The chain has TRBV3-1 and TRBJ1-1; D is undetermined. Trimming took off 1 base at V and 11 bases at J, with 14 bases between the two ends. Germline-derived CDR1 and CDR2 are LGHDT and YNNKEL (reference sequence). The CDR3 sequence is 13 residues long. In nucleotides, the CDR3 is TGTGCCAGCAGCCAAGTTGAAGGAAGGGCGGCTTTCTTT. As protein: CASSQVEGRAAFF.

The chain couples TRBV30 to TRBJ1-1; D is ambiguous. The CDR3 runs to 14 residues. Germline CDR1 is GTSNPN and CDR2 is SVGIG (reference sequence). Trimming shortened V by 2 bases and J by 0 bases, and 10 bases separated the two germline ends. The CDR3 here is CAWSLTNMNTEAFF. The CDR3 DNA sequence: TGTGCCTGGAGTCTCACCAACATGAACACTGAAGCTTTCTTT.

In its sample, this clonotype was seen many times. The chain employs TRBV7-8 and TRBJ2-3; TRBD1 is a possible D gene (6 bases). The CDR3 has 14 residues. Germline values: CDR1 SGHVS, CDR2 FQNEAQ. V lost 5 bases, J lost 5 bases, and 14 bases lay in between. Written as DNA, the CDR3 is TGTGCCAGCAGCCAAAACAGGGATAAAGATACGCAGTATTTT. It encodes CASSQNRDKDTQYF.

This chain joins TRBV30 and TRBJ2-5; the D is unclear. V gave up 5 bases and J gave up 5 bases, with 12 bases separating them. The germline CDR1 and CDR2 sequences are GTSNPN and SVGIG (reference sequence). The CDR3 runs to 12 residues. The CDR3 spells CAWGPVGETQYF. As DNA, the CDR3 is TGTGCCTGGGGACCCGTTGGGGAGACCCAGTACTTC.

Concerning this clonotype itself: A much larger clone lies one base from this, so it may be a read error. The J gene is TRBJ2-1, the V gene TRBV12-3 or TRBV12-4, with 10 bases lining up with TRBD1. V gave up 7 bases and J gave up 6 bases; unmatched junction bases: 6. The CDR3 runs to 14 residues. In DNA form, the CDR3 reads TGTGCCAGCAACCCTAGGACAGGGGGCAATGAGCAGTTCTTC. Protein: CASNPRTGGNEQFF.

This clonotype occurred many times. The genes are TRBV28 and TRBJ2-3, with 7 positions matching TRBD2. This CDR3 is built from 15 residues. Per germline, CDR1 MDHEN and CDR2 SYDVKM. V lost 4 bases to trimming and J lost 4 bases; unmatched junction nucleotides: 8. The CDR3 sequence is CASSSPGGGADTQYF. CDR3 DNA sequence: TGTGCCAGCAGTTCCCCGGGGGGAGGAGCAGATACGCAGTATTTT.

This clonotype was seen a handful of times. V is TRBV9 and J is TRBJ1-2; 7 bases map to TRBD1. CDR1 SGDLS and CDR2 YYNGEE come from the germline V gene. The CDR3 consists of 14 residues. J gave up 3 bases and V 2 bases, and 4 bases lay outside the gene matches. The CDR3 loop reads CASSVGQGDYGYTF. The CDR3 nucleotides read TGTGCCAGCAGCGTGGGGCAGGGGGACTATGGCTACACCTTC.

Concerning this clonotype itself: A clone one base away is much larger, so this may be a read error. The chain has TRBV7-7 and TRBJ2-1; D not resolved. Germline assignment: CDR1 SSHAT and CDR2 FNYEAQ (reference sequence). This CDR3 contains 14 residues. In DNA form, the CDR3 reads TGTGCTATCTCCGACCCAGTACGACACGATGAGCAGTTCTTC. Protein sequence: CAISDPVRHDEQFF.

About this clonotype: A single base separates this from a much larger clone, so it may be a read error. The V call is TRBV12-3 or TRBV12-4, the J call TRBJ2-3; 7 positions agree with TRBD1. CDR3 length: 16 amino acids. The CDR3 region has the DNA TGTGCCGGCAGTTTAGGGGGCGGAAAAACCACAGATACGCAGTATTTT. It encodes CAGSLGGGKTTDTQYF.